These T cell receptor beta chains were read from a single sample in a study of T-cell reconstitution after alpha-beta-depleted transplantation in children. Each CDR3 protein gets one entry after TCRdb re-called the PCR reads with MiXCR. The table records around 670,000 distinct CDR3 sequences, 13% of them present only once. The starting material was PBMCs, obtained before TCRalphabeta/CD19-depleted stem cell transplant. The origin of the receptors is a girl aged 2 to 9 with congenital amegakaryocytic thrombocytopenia, due to receive a stem cell transplant. The CDR3 runs from the conserved cysteine through the conserved F or W. The order of the fields is clone size, V gene, J gene, D gene, CDR3 DNA, CDR3 protein. The D gene is left open where the match is weak. The listing skips clone size in some rows; elsewhere it reads once, few, many or a size class.

>-|TRBV24-1|TRBJ2-4|-
TGTGCCAACCGAGTGTCGTCCAAAAACATTCAGTACTTC
CANRVSSKNIQYF
>many|TRBV5-1|TRBJ2-6|-
TGCGCCAGCAGCTTAGGTCTAACAAGAGCCTCTGGGGCCAACGTCCTGACTTTC
CASSLGLTRASGANVLTF
>few|TRBV5-1|TRBJ2-1|-
TGCGCCAGCAGCTTACGGGTGCAGAGCTCCTACAATGAGCAGTTCTTC
CASSLRVQSSYNEQFF
>many|TRBV6-5|TRBJ2-4|TRBD1
TGTGCCAGCAGTTACCACGGGACAGGATTAGCCAAAAACATTCAGTACTTC
CASSYHGTGLAKNIQYF
>-|TRBV11-2|TRBJ2-1|TRBD2
TGTGCCACCCGGACTAGCGGCGGCAATGAGCAGTTCTTC
CATRTSGGNEQFF
>many|TRBV20-1|TRBJ2-3|-
TGCAGTGCTAGATCTGAGCGGAGCACAGATACGCAGTATTTT
CSARSERSTDTQYF
>few|TRBV9|TRBJ2-3|TRBD2
TGTGCCAGCAGCCCCGGGACTAGTCACCAGGAAGATACGCAGTATTTT
CASSPGTSHQEDTQYF
>-|TRBV12-5|TRBJ2-2|-
TGTGCTAGTGGTTTGCTACGGGACGCGAACACCGGGGAGCTGTTTTTT
CASGLLRDANTGELFF
>-|TRBV3-1|TRBJ2-3|-
TGTGCCAGCAGCCAAGGGGGGTCGGGGACGAGTTTTATGGTCACAGATACGCAGTATTTT
CASSQGGSGTSFMVTDTQYF
>many|TRBV5-1|TRBJ1-2|-
TGCGCCAGCAGCGCGGATAACTATGGCTACACCTTC
CASSADNYGYTF
>many|TRBV20-1|TRBJ2-1|-
TGCAGTGCTAGCGGGAGCTCCTACAATGAGCAGTTCTTC
CSASGSSYNEQFF
>-|TRBV20-1|TRBJ2-4|TRBD2
TGCAGTGCTGGGAGCGGACTAGCGGGAGGACTAGCCAAAAACATTCAGTACTTC
CSAGSGLAGGLAKNIQYF
>-|TRBV5-1|TRBJ1-1|TRBD1
TGCGCCAGCAGCAGAAGATATCAGGGGGAGTCGGAAGCTTTCTTT
CASSRRYQGESEAFF
>-|TRBV5-1|TRBJ1-2|TRBD1
TGCGCCAGCAAAAAACCGGGACAGGGCCTTGATGGCTACACCTTC
CASKKPGQGLDGYTF
>few|TRBV4-1|TRBJ2-7|TRBD2
TGCGCCAGCAGCCAAGATAGTACGACGGGAGGGGGGGAGTACTTC
CASSQDSTTGGGEYF
>many|TRBV20-1|TRBJ2-7|TRBD2
TGCAGTGCTAGAACCCTAGCGGGAGCCTACGAGCAGTACTTC
CSARTLAGAYEQYF
>few|TRBV7-6|TRBJ2-2|-
TGTGCCAGCAGCTTATGGAATTCGAACACCGGGGAGCTGTTTTTT
CASSLWNSNTGELFF
>many|TRBV29-1|TRBJ2-1|TRBD1
TGCAGCGTTGACTTGGGACAGAACTACAATGAGCAGTTCTTC
CSVDLGQNYNEQFF
>-|TRBV7-8|TRBJ1-6|-
TGTGCCAGCAGCTTCCAACGGAATAATTCACCCCTCCACTTT
CASSFQRNNSPLHF
>few|TRBV12-3/TRBV12-4|TRBJ1-1|-
TGTGCCAGCACCACTCGGACCTACAGGGATACTGAAGCTTTCTTT
CASTTRTYRDTEAFF
>few|TRBV20-1|TRBJ2-7|-
TGCAGTGCTACTAACCGGCTGCGCAACGAGCAGTACTTC
CSATNRLRNEQYF
>few|TRBV29-1|TRBJ2-3|-
TGCAGCGTCGCTGGGGCGTACTCTAGCACAGATACGCAGTATTTT
CSVAGAYSSTDTQYF
>many|TRBV10-2|TRBJ2-1|-
TGCGCCAGCAGTTCCGGGACCCGATACGACAATGAGCAGTTCTTC
CASSSGTRYDNEQFF
>many|TRBV28|TRBJ2-3|TRBD2
TGTGCCAGCAGTTCGTTAGCGGGAGATTTTGCAGATACGCAGTATTTT
CASSSLAGDFADTQYF
>-|TRBV19|TRBJ2-7|TRBD2
TGTGCCAGTAGTATAGCCACTAGCGCGAGGGACGAGCAGTACTTC
CASSIATSARDEQYF
>-|TRBV12-3/TRBV12-4|TRBJ1-2|-
TGTGCCAGCAGTTTATGGGCAGAAAGCCCTCTCTATGGCTACACCTTC
CASSLWAESPLYGYTF
>many|TRBV12-3/TRBV12-4|TRBJ2-3|-
TGTGCCAGCAGTTTGGAGGACTTTACAGATACGCAGTATTTT
CASSLEDFTDTQYF
>few|TRBV6-2/TRBV6-3|TRBJ2-7|TRBD1
TGTGCCAGCAGTCCCCGGACAGGGTACGACGAGCAGTACTTC
CASSPRTGYDEQYF
>few|TRBV20-1|TRBJ2-1|-
TGCAGTGCTAGAAGCATACCACTAGAGGATGAGCAGTTCTTC
CSARSIPLEDEQFF
>-|TRBV3-1|TRBJ2-2|TRBD1
TGTGCCAGCACCACGGACAGGGCGAACACCGGGGAGCTGTTTTTT
CASTTDRANTGELFF
>-|TRBV7-8|TRBJ1-2|-
TGTGCCAGCAGCTTAGGGCCGGGGGGCAATGGCGACACCTTC
CASSLGPGGNGDTF
>-|TRBV20-1|TRBJ2-7|TRBD2
TGCTGTGGCCGGTCCTCGGGGATAATAGCGGGAGGGCCCTACGAGCAGTACTTC
CCGRSSGIIAGGPYEQYF
>-|TRBV7-2|TRBJ1-3|-
TGTGCCAGCAGCTTAGCGATGTCCGGGACAGGAAACACCATATATTTT
CASSLAMSGTGNTIYF
>-|TRBV5-1|TRBJ2-1|TRBD2
TGCGCCAGCAGCAGAAGGAGCGGGGACTACAATGAGCAGTTCTTC
CASSRRSGDYNEQFF
>many|TRBV19|TRBJ2-1|-
TGTGCCAGTAGTATTATTCGTTGTGAGCAGTTCTTC
CASSIIRCEQFF
>few|TRBV27|TRBJ2-3|-
TGTGCCAGCAGTTTATCGATCCCTAGCACAGATACGCAGTATTTT
CASSLSIPSTDTQYF
>few|TRBV30|TRBJ1-2|-
TGTGCCTGGAGTACAAGGGGGAACTATGGCTACACCTTC
CAWSTRGNYGYTF
>few|TRBV27|TRBJ2-7|-
TGTGCCAGCAGTTTAGATACGACGGTGAGCGCGCAGTACTTC
CASSLDTTVSAQYF
>-|TRBV19|TRBJ1-5|-
TGTGCCAGTAGTCCTACCCGGGACACCCGACATCAGCCCCAGCATTTT
CASSPTRDTRHQPQHF
>few|TRBV5-1|TRBJ1-6|-
TGCGCCAGCAGCTTGGTGGGACCGCTCCTCAGCTCCTATAATTCACCCCTCCACTTT
CASSLVGPLLSSYNSPLHF
>-|TRBV5-1|TRBJ2-7|TRBD1
TGCGCCAGCAGCTTACAGGGGGAGGATGGCGAGCAGTACTTC
CASSLQGEDGEQYF
>few|TRBV20-1|TRBJ1-2|-
TGCAGTGCAGGGTTCCCCACCTATGGCTACACCTTC
CSAGFPTYGYTF
>few|TRBV30|TRBJ2-1|-
TGTGCCTGGACCTTAGTTGGAGCTGGGGTCAATGAGCAGTTCTTC
CAWTLVGAGVNEQFF
>few|TRBV19|TRBJ1-4|TRBD1
TGTGCCAGTAGCAAGGACAGGAATGAAAAACTGTTTTTT
CASSKDRNEKLFF
>many|TRBV18|TRBJ2-7|-
TGTGCCAGCTCACCCCGAGACAGAGGTGGCGAGCAGTACTTC
CASSPRDRGGEQYF
>many|TRBV4-1|TRBJ2-1|TRBD2
TGCGCCAGCAGTTATGTTGGGACTAGCGGGTACAATGAGCAGTTCTTC
CASSYVGTSGYNEQFF
>-|TRBV18|TRBJ1-1|TRBD1
TGTGCCAGCTCCCGACAGGGGGCGCCGGGCACTGAAGCTTTCTTT
CASSRQGAPGTEAFF
>many|TRBV21-1|TRBJ2-7|-
TGTGCCAGCAGCAAAGCGATCAGCTTGAACAGATACTACGAGCAGTACTTC
CASSKAISLNRYYEQYF
>many|TRBV20-1|TRBJ2-1|TRBD2
TGCAGTGCCACCTCAAGCGGGGCAGAGCAGTTCTTC
CSATSSGAEQFF
>few|TRBV20-1|TRBJ2-5|TRBD2
TGCAGTGCTAGAGACCTGACTAGCGGTGACAAAGAGACCCAGTACTTC
CSARDLTSGDKETQYF
>few|TRBV7-9|TRBJ2-7|-
TGTGCCAGCAGTGGACCGGGAGCCCCTCAGAGGGAGCAGTACTTC
CASSGPGAPQREQYF
>many|TRBV5-1|TRBJ2-6|-
TGCGCCAGCAGCGATACAGTGGTTCTTAATTCTGGGGCCAACGTCCTGACTTTC
CASSDTVVLNSGANVLTF
>-|TRBV5-1|TRBJ2-2|-
TGCGCCAGCAGCCTGGCAACCGGGGCTAAAAACACCGGGGAGCTGTTTTTT
CASSLATGAKNTGELFF